One sample yielded the 2 T cell receptor beta chains listed below, sequenced in a study of OX40 agonist ivuxolimab in advanced cancers. Repertoires were generated with immunoSEQ multiplex PCR, while TCRdb's copy carries only in-frame clones and drops some. The data show 67,000 or so clones, with 89% seen just once and around 1.1% held by the top ten. The source was CD4+ or CD8+ T cells sorted from blood, collected in a trial of the OX40 agonist ivuxolimab. The origin of the receptors is an adult with an advanced solid tumor such as melanoma, head and neck, liver or kidney cancer.

The chain combines TRBV4-1 with TRBJ1-1, with D unresolved. Trimming took 1 base from V and 1 from J, leaving 10 bases between them. Germline V lookup: CDR1 MGHRA, CDR2 YSYEKL. CDR3 length: 15 residues. CDR3 nucleotide sequence: TGCGCCAGCAGCCAAGTTTGGGTTTCGAACACTGAAGCTTTCTTT. Translating gives CASSQVWVSNTEAFF.

This clone was picked up one time. The gene calls are TRBV7-2 and TRBJ2-5, with a weak D call TRBD1 (6 bases). The germline gives CDR1 SGHTA, CDR2 FQGNSA. V gave up 5 bases and J gave up 0 bases, with 7 bases separating them. The CDR3 is made up of 13 amino acids. The CDR3 DNA is TGTGCCAGCAGCGGACAGTACCAAGAGACCCAGTACTTC. This translates into CASSGQYQETQYF.